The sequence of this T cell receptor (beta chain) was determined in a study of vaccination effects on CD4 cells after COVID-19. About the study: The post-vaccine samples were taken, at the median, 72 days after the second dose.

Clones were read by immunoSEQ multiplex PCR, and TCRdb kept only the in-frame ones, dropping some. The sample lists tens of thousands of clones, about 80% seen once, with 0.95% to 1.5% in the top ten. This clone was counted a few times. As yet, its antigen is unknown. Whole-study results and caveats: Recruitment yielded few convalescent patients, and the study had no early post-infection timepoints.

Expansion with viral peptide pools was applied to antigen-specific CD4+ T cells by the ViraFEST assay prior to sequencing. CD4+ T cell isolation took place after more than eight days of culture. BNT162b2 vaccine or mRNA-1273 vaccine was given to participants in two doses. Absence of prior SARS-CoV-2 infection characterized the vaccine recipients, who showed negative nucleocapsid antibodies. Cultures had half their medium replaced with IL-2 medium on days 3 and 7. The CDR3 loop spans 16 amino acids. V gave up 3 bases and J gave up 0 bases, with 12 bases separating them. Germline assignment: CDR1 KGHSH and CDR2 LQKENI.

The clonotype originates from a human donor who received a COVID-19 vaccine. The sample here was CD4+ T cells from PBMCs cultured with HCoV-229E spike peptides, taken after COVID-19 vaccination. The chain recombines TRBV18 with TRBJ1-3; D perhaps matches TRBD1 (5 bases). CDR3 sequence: CASSPGTGTSGNTIYF. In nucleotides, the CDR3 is TGTGCCAGCTCACCCGGGACGGGGACCTCTGGAAACACCATATATTTT.